This TCR beta chain is drawn from a study of shared clonotypes between healthy human individuals. Clones were sequenced by immunoSEQ multiplex PCR, and TCRdb holds only the in-frame ones, with some missing. This sample has 550,000 to 600,000 clones, with 70% to 80% found just once. Points on this clone: This probably arose from a read error, given a far larger clone one base away. The sample holds other DNA sequences that translate to the same CDR3.

The CDR3 totals 15 residues. The germline V gene has CDR1 SEHNR and CDR2 FQNEAQ (reference sequence). Source material: PBMCs. This chain connects TRBV7-9 to TRBJ1-1, with 11 positions matching TRBD1. The source is a woman aged 40 to 55 in good health. Some clones in this sample may be carry-over from other donors' samples. The CDR3 is CASSLFGTGGSEAFF. In nucleotides, the CDR3 is TGTGCCAGTAGCTTATTCGGGACAGGGGGTTCTGAAGCTTTCTTT.